What follows is one TCR beta chain and its context. Its antigen is unknown. Base quality data are lacking; no much larger clone is found one base away. TCRbeta CDR3 regions were amplified from genomic DNA by means of the immunoSEQ Assay, a bias-controlled multiplex PCR. The study's processing was this. The number of nucleated cells in each sample was estimated from the amplification of reference gene primers within the assay. To quantify the absolute abundance of each unique TCRbeta CDR3 rearrangement, sequence reads were collapsed and filtered. Productive Simpson clonality was computed per sample as the square root of Simpson's diversity index over productive rearrangements. TCRdb re-hosts the immuneACCESS table, in-frame sequences only. Its copies lack some clones; in the studies checked, an unresolved V gene accounts for under half of them, and the cause for the rest is not known. That table is the source of V, J and clone size, and D and trimming were worked out from the DNA. Recorded for this sample are roughly 430,000 clones; approximately 90% of them occurred a single time. The ten largest clones capture 1.4% of the sample.

The data stem from a study of blood T cell repertoires in COVID-19 (dated by TCRdb to about 2020). Concerning the study at large: The collaborator samples originated in the United States, Italy and Spain and spanned the acute and convalescent phases of COVID-19. The prospective study material was composed of cDNA or gDNA derived from T cells, B-cell-depleted T cells, or PBMCs. The dataset comprised deeply sampled blood TCRbeta repertoires from subjects exposed to, actively infected with, or recovered from COVID-19. The repertoires were made available in a free public database intended to serve as a resource for research on the immune response to SARS-CoV-2. The samples were drawn from the first 160 participants of the ongoing ImmuneRACE study and from more than 1,000 subjects provided by 6 global collaborators. The sample metadata nearly always contained a de-identified subject ID, COVID-19 status, age in years and sex. Where available, HLA class I and class II types were taken from metadata supplied by the sample provider and were not determined by assay-based typing.

In the prospective study, participants were 18 to 89 years old, resided in fewer than 25 geographic areas of the United States, and were enrolled through a virtual design. In the prospective study, cohorts were assigned on the basis of participant-reported clinical history obtained from a screening survey and a study questionnaire. Exposed participants were defined as having been in contact with someone with a PCR-confirmed or clinician-diagnosed COVID-19 case within 2 weeks of study entry. Mobile phlebotomists in the prospective study collected whole blood, serum and a nasopharyngeal or oropharyngeal swab from every participant. Over a roughly two-month period, participants in the prospective study had the option of providing additional blood draws and questionnaires. Before DNA extraction, prospective study blood samples were shipped either frozen or at room temperature. The paper as a whole reports these results and caveats: The amount of clinical and demographic metadata varied by source and participant and was provided uncurated.

Material for sequencing was PBMCs or T cells enriched from blood (not recorded which). The origin of this receptor is a young woman who had been exposed to COVID-19.

CDR3 sequence: CASSAQGINYEQYF. In nucleotides, the sequence is TGTGCCAGCAGTGCACAGGGGATTAACTACGAGCAGTACTTC. The sequence links TRBV2 to TRBJ2-7; 7 nucleotides in the junction match TRBD1. Inclusive of the bounding cysteine and phenylalanine, the CDR3 is 14 residues long. Only the CDR3 part of the read is kept: 42 bases, read in frame from the first base. CDR1 and CDR2, looked up from the germline V gene, are SNHLY and FYNNEI. Clipping removes 4 bases from V and 3 bases from J, with 6 as the unmatched junction base count.